This T cell receptor (beta chain) was sequenced during a study of cytomegalovirus exposure and HLA in healthy donors. Study conclusions and caveats: In an earlier analysis, about 87% or about 30%: the productive usage of most TCR beta V segments. A highly shared variant cluster was judged a likely technical artifact. An Asian-associated ancestry cluster reportedly showed fewer N-insertions than the approximately 670-donor mean in a later analysis.

Comments on this clone: The antigen is unknown.

CDR3 length equals 15 residues. The germline CDR1 and CDR2 sequences are MDHEN and SYDVKM. The ends lost 9 bases at V and 7 bases at J; junction bases unmatched: 13. Both 60 Vbeta primers and 13 Jbeta primers went into the PCR. TCRdb's copy holds only in-frame clones and misses some; the assay was immunoSEQ multiplex PCR. Among 70,000 or so clones listed, approximately 90% were seen once. Sample: PBMCs. The TCR originated in a woman aged 30 to 39 in good health and CMV-seronegative. V is TRBV28 and J is TRBJ1-4; 8 nucleotides agree with TRBD1. CDR3 coding DNA: TGTGCCAGTAGATCAATTCAGGGGGCGGGTGAAAAACTGTTTTTT. Protein: CASRSIQGAGEKLFF. Full variable domain (missing parts from reference TRBV28 and TRBJ1-4): DVKVTQSSRYLVKRTGEKVFLECVQDMDHENMFWYRQDPGLGLRLIYFSYDVKMKEKGDIPEGYSVSREKKERFSLILESASTNQTSMYLCASRSIQGAGEKLFFGSGTQLSVL.